Each of the 25 T cell receptor beta chains below was sequenced from the same sample in a study of blood T cell repertoires in COVID-19. Clones were read by immunoSEQ multiplex PCR, and TCRdb kept only the in-frame ones, dropping some. The sample lists over 200,000 clones; more than 70% were seen once. Sequencing was done on a sample of peripheral blood. The receptor set was obtained from a woman aged 35 to 49 who had recovered from COVID-19.

The J gene is TRBJ1-5, the V gene TRBV19; D possibly corresponds to TRBD1 (6 bases). V shed 3 bases and J shed 7 bases, with 13 bases lying between them. Per the germline V gene, CDR1 is LNHDA and CDR2 is SQIVND (reference sequence). CDR3 length equals 14 residues. CDR3 in amino acids: CASSIRTAGQPQHF. For the CDR3, the DNA is TGTGCCAGTAGTATCCGGACAGCCGGGCAGCCCCAGCATTTT.

The chain is built from TRBV4-1 and TRBJ2-3; 8 nucleotides align to TRBD2. Germline V gene sequence: CDR1 MGHRA, CDR2 YSYEKL. V was pared by 3 bases and J by 6 bases, with 5 bases of the junction left unmatched. The CDR3 consists of 14 residues. In nucleotides, the CDR3 is TGCGCCAGCAGCCACCCGGGGGGGATTGATACGCAGTATTTT. This sequence encodes CASSHPGGIDTQYF.

The table lists this clone with a count of one. V usage is TRBV6-5 and J usage is TRBJ1-1; 7 positions agree with TRBD1. CDR3 length equals 14 residues. V lost 6 bases, J lost 1 base, and 5 bases stayed unmatched. Germline CDR1 is MNHEY and CDR2 is SVGAGI. CDR3: CASRGDSRNTEAFF. The CDR3 nucleotides are TGTGCCAGCAGAGGGGACAGTAGGAACACTGAAGCTTTCTTT.

In the case of this clone: At one boundary the junction diverges from the germline segment, which might be a read error. The rearrangement joins TRBV7-7 to TRBJ2-5; TRBD1 is a possible D gene (7 bases). The CDR3 sequence is 16 residues long. Germline CDR1 reads SSHAT; CDR2 reads FNYEAQ (reference sequence). The CDR3 sequence is CASSLGRQGGQETQYF. CDR3 DNA: TGTGCTAGCAGCTTAGGGAGACAGGGAGGCCAAGAGACCCAGTACTTC.

The rearrangement uses TRBV5-4 and TRBJ2-7; the match to TRBD1 covers 8 bases. There are 13 residues in the CDR3. Germline CDR1 SGHNT, CDR2 YYREEE (reference sequence). The V and J ends lost 4 bases and 1 base, in that order; junction bases with no gene match: 1. The CDR3 nucleotides read TGTGCCAGCAGCCGGACAGGGTCCTACGAGCAGTACTTC. Translation: CASSRTGSYEQYF.

The chain employs TRBV5-6 and TRBJ2-5; 10 positions agree with TRBD2. This CDR3 is 18 amino acids long. Germline V lookup: CDR1 SGHDT, CDR2 YYEEEE. Germline trimming cut 1 base from V and 2 bases from J; bases unmatched to any gene: 11. CDR3 DNA sequence: TGTGCCAGCAGCTTGCCCCGATCCGGGACTAGCGCGCAAGAGACCCAGTACTTC. Translation: CASSLPRSGTSAQETQYF.

The CDR3 nucleotides read TGTGCCTGGAAGCCCCGGGGGGGGGACCTCTTTGGCTATGGCTACACCTTC. Its protein is CAWKPRGGDLFGYGYTF. The V gene is TRBV30, the J gene TRBJ1-2; tentative D call: TRBD1 (5 bases). Germline CDR1 is GTSNPN and CDR2 is SVGIG (reference sequence). V shed 4 bases and J shed 4 bases, with 25 bases lying between them. The CDR3 runs 17 residues.

V usage is TRBV18 and J usage is TRBJ1-1; the match to TRBD1 covers 11 bases. J was trimmed by 4 bases and V by 3 bases; bases with no gene match: 7. The CDR3 is 16 amino acids. Germline V lookup: CDR1 KGHSH, CDR2 LQKENI. CDR3 DNA: TGTGCCAGCTCACCCGGACAGGGGGCGTTGGGCACTGAAGCTTTCTTT. It translates to CASSPGQGALGTEAFF.

The chain joins TRBV19 to TRBJ1-2; 7 nucleotides line up with TRBD1. This CDR3 has 13 amino acids. CDR1 and CDR2 (germline): LNHDA, SQIVND (reference sequence). J gave up 8 bases and V 9 bases, and 12 bases lay outside the gene matches. The CDR3 coding sequence is TGTGCCAGCCGGCCGGGCAGGGGGGCAGGCTACACCTTC. Protein: CASRPGRGAGYTF.

The chain couples TRBV25-1 to TRBJ2-7; the D is unclear. CDR3 length: 15 residues. Germline assignment: CDR1 MGHDK and CDR2 SYGVNS. Trimming took 1 base from V and 0 from J, leaving 10 bases between them. CDR3 residues: CASSESRHPSYEQYF. The CDR3 nucleotides are TGTGCCAGCAGTGAATCGAGGCACCCCTCCTACGAGCAGTACTTC.

The CDR3 DNA follows: TGTGCCACCAGTGACCCCGTGGTAGCACAAGAGACCCAGTACTTC. Amino acid sequence: CATSDPVVAQETQYF. The rearrangement uses TRBV24-1 and TRBJ2-5; no clear D. Germline V CDR1 and CDR2: KGHDR, SFDVKD. V was trimmed by 4 bases and J by 2 bases, leaving 13 bases between them. The CDR3 spans 15 residues.

The V call is TRBV10-3, the J call TRBJ2-3; no firm D call. Trimming removed 6 bases at V and 0 bases at J, with 10 bases between. The germline V gene encodes CDR1 ENHRY and CDR2 SYGVKD. The CDR3 runs to 14 residues. The CDR3 DNA reads as TGTGCCATCAGGGCGGCAAGTAGCACAGATACGCAGTATTTT. Its protein is CAIRAASSTDTQYF.

The table lists this clone with a count of one. CDR3 coding DNA: TGTGCCAGCAGCCAGGGACAGCCCACAGATACGCAGTATTTT. This encodes CASSQGQPTDTQYF. This chain uses TRBV5-4 with TRBJ2-3; 7 bases agree with TRBD1. The V and J ends lost 4 bases and 2 bases, in that order; junction bases with no gene match: 4. This CDR3 has 14 residues. Germline V lookup: CDR1 SGHNT, CDR2 YYREEE (reference sequence).

V and J are TRBV7-9 and TRBJ2-1, with TRBD2 identical over 11 bases. The length of the CDR3 is 17 residues. The germline gives CDR1 SEHNR, CDR2 FQNEAQ (reference sequence). V trimming: 6 bases; J trimming: 0 bases; junction bases outside the gene matches: 7. Here the CDR3 DNA reads TGTGCCAGCAGGGCTAGCGGGAGGCTCGGCTCCTACAATGAGCAGTTCTTC. Translation gives CASRASGRLGSYNEQFF.

The chain couples TRBV20-1 to TRBJ2-1, with D perhaps matching TRBD1 (5 bases). The CDR3 runs to 10 residues. Trimming left V 7 bases short and J 7 bases short, with 8 bases between. Germline CDR1 DFQATT, CDR2 SNEGSKA (reference sequence). CDR3 nucleotide sequence: TGCAGTGTCAGGGATAATGAGCAGTTCTTC. It is translated as CSVRDNEQFF.

V and J are TRBV11-2 and TRBJ2-1; unclear D gene. The CDR3 loop spans 15 amino acids. Looked up from germline, CDR1 is SGHAT and CDR2 is FQNNGV. V lost 1 base and J lost 4, with 11 bases in between. For the CDR3, the DNA is TGTGCCAGCAGCTTAGGGGCCCAGGTGTACAATGAGCAGTTCTTC. It yields the protein CASSLGAQVYNEQFF.

This clone was counted a single time. This chain connects TRBV5-1 to TRBJ2-5, with D possibly matching TRBD2 (6 bases). V was trimmed by 4 bases and J by 3 bases, leaving 13 bases between them. CDR3 size: 14 residues. Germline-derived CDR1 and CDR2 are SGHRS and YFSETQ. Here the CDR3 DNA reads TGCGCCAGCAGCCCCGGGACTCCCAAAGAGACCCAGTACTTC. As protein: CASSPGTPKETQYF.

This clone was counted a few times. The V gene is TRBV5-1, the J gene TRBJ1-4; 8 bases align to TRBD1. Germline CDR1 is SGHRS and CDR2 is YFSETQ. This CDR3 is 14 amino acids long. V shed 2 bases and J 7 bases; nucleotides not matched to a gene: 4. The CDR3 sequence is CASSFGQGGEKLFF. In nucleotides, the CDR3 is TGCGCCAGCAGCTTCGGACAGGGCGGTGAAAAACTGTTTTTT.

The chain uses TRBV30 and TRBJ2-1; 7 bases agree with TRBD1. The junction had 7 bases not matched to a gene; V was cut back by 2 bases and J by 6 bases. The germline gives CDR1 GTSNPN, CDR2 SVGIG (reference sequence). The length of the CDR3 is 14 residues. CDR3 in DNA: TGTGCCTGGAGTCATACCAGGGGGAGCAATGAGCAGTTCTTC. It is translated as CAWSHTRGSNEQFF.

The CDR3 loop reads CAWSVEVAGGRGEQFF. The CDR3 DNA reads TGTGCCTGGAGTGTAGAGGTAGCGGGAGGGCGGGGTGAGCAGTTCTTC. This chain uses TRBV30 with TRBJ2-1, with 11 bases aligning to TRBD2. CDR1 is GTSNPN and CDR2 is SVGIG in the germline V gene (reference sequence). This CDR3 has 16 residues. The J segment lost 9 bases and the V segment lost 0 bases, leaving 10 bases of the junction unmatched.

This clone was seen more than once but under ten times. The J gene is TRBJ1-3, the V gene TRBV24-1; D perhaps matches TRBD1 (5 bases). Germline CDR1 reads KGHDR; CDR2 reads SFDVKD. The V end was cut by 5 bases, the J end by 4 bases, with 8 bases between. The CDR3 is 13 amino acids. For the CDR3, the DNA is TGTGCCACCAGTGGGACATTAGGAAACACCATATATTTT. Amino acids: CATSGTLGNTIYF.

The rearrangement joins TRBV11-2 to TRBJ2-1, with TRBD2 as a possible D gene (6 bases). CDR1 SGHAT and CDR2 FQNNGV come from the germline V gene. V was clipped by 1 base and J by 7 bases, with 17 bases between them. There are 16 residues in the CDR3. As DNA, the CDR3 is TGTGCCAGCAGCTTAGGGAGGGCCCTCCTGGGGAATGAGCAGTTCTTC. Its protein is CASSLGRALLGNEQFF.

The V gene is TRBV7-2, the J gene TRBJ1-3, with 8 positions matching TRBD1. The CDR3 spans 13 residues. The germline gives CDR1 SGHTA, CDR2 FQGNSA. The V gene end was trimmed by 4 bases and the J gene end by 6 bases; junction bases not matched to a gene: 2. In DNA, the CDR3 is TGTGCCAGCAGCTGGACAGGGTTAAACACCATATATTTT. This encodes CASSWTGLNTIYF.

This clone was seen once. The chain links TRBV6-5 to TRBJ1-2; a weak D match, TRBD1 (5 bases). Germline-derived CDR1 and CDR2 are MNHEY and SVGAGI. CDR3 size: 13 residues. With 10 bases removed from V and 2 bases from J, the gap between germline ends came to 14 bases. The CDR3 DNA reads as TGTGCCACCGCAAGTGGGGCCAACTATGGCTACACCTTC. Translated: CATASGANYGYTF.

About this clone itself: The junction differs from germline at one of its ends, possibly a read error. The gene calls are TRBV7-7 and TRBJ2-6; D might be TRBD1 (5 bases). CDR3 length: 15 amino acids. The germline CDR1 and CDR2 sequences are SSHAT and FNYEAQ (reference sequence). Here the CDR3 reads CASSPPQGGANVLTF. The CDR3 nucleotides are TGTGCTAGCAGCCCCCCGCAGGGTGGGGCCAACGTCCTGACTTTC.